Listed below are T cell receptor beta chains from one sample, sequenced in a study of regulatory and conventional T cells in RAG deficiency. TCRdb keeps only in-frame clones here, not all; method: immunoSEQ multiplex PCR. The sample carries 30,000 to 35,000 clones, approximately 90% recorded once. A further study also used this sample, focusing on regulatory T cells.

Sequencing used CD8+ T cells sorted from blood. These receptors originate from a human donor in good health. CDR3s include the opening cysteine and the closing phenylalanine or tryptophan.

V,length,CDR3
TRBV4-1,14,CASSQGSFTDTQYF
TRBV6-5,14,CASRPDTVQETQYF
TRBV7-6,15,CASSLFQGGNTEAFF
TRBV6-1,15,CASSEGLALTYEQYF
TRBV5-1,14,CASSTGVEAGELFF
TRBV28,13,CASSPLLIGEQYF
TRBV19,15,CASSWASGSDNEQFF
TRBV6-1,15,CASSVEVGLQETQYF
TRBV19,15,CASSITGTASYEQYF
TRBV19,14,CASSIWGGDAGYTF
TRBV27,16,CASSLTSGGDYNEQFF
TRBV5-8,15,CASSLRRDYAYEQYF
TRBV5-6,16,CASSLAAMGGATEAFF
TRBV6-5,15,CASSYTTGATHGYTF
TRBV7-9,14,CASRPQGTNTEAFF
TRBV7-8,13,CASSWAETDGYTF
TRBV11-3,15,CASSLVAGGTDEQYF
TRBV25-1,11,CASSSVGEQFF
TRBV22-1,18,CPGITIERGVHLNQPQHF
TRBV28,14,CASSLTGGAYEQYF
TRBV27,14,CASSVAGEQETQYF
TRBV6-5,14,CASSYSSISYEQYF
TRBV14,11,CASSMGYEQYF
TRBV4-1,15,CASSQRSTDQETQYF
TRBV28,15,CASSLLNNVGMSAFF
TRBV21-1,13,CASTGLDSYEQYF
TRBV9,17,CASSYRKEAAREETQYF
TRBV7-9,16,CASSESGTVPDGGWIF
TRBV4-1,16,CASSRSGWSDTGELFF
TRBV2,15,CASSGGGVGANVLTF
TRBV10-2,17,CASSERLAGGPGGELFF
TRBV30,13,CAWIRDGDGGYTF
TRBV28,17,CASSLSSGPRSTDTQYF
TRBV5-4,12,CASSGGQFEAFF
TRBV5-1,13,CASSPPGEDGYTF
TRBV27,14,CASSLDASWAGYTF
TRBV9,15,CASSVEGVSGNTIYF